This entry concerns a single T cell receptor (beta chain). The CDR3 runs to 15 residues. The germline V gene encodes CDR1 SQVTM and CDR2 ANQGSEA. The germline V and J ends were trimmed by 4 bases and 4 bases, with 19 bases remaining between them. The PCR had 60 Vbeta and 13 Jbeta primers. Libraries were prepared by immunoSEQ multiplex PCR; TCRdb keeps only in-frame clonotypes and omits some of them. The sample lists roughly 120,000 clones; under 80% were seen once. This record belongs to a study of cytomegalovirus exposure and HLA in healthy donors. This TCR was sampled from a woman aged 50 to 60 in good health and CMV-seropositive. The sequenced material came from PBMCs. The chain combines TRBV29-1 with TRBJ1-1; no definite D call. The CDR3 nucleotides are TGCAGCGTTGTGGCCGAGGGTGGCGTATTCACTGAAGCTTTCTTT. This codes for CSVVAEGGVFTEAFF. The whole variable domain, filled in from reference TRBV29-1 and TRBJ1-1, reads SAVISQKPSRDICQRGTSLTIQCQVDSQVTMMFWYRQQPGQSLTLIATANQGSEATYESGFVIDKFPISRPNLTFSTLTVSNMSPEDSSIYLCSVVAEGGVFTEAFFGQGTRLTVV.